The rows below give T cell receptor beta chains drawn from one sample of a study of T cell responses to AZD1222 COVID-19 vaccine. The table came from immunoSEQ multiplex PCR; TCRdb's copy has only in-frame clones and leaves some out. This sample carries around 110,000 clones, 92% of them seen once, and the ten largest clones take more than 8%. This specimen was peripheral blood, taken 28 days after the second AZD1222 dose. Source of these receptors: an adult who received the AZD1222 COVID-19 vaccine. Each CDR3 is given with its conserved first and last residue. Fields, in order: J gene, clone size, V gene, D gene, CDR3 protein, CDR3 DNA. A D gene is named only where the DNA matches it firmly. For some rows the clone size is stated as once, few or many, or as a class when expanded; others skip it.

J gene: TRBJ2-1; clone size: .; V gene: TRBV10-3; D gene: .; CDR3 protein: CAISTTTVSYNEQFF; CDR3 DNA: TGTGCCATCAGTACGACTACTGTCTCCTACAATGAGCAGTTCTTC
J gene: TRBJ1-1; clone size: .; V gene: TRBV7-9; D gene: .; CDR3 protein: CASSLASQTEAFF; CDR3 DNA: TGTGCCAGCAGCTTAGCGAGCCAGACTGAAGCTTTCTTT
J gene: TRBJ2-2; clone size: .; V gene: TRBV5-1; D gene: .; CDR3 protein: CASSRTSPTGELFF; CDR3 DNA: TGCGCCAGCAGCCGGACCTCTCCCACCGGGGAGCTGTTTTTT
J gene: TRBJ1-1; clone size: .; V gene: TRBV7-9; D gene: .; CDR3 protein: CASSFGQVNTEAFF; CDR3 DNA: TGTGCCAGCAGCTTTGGCCAGGTGAACACTGAAGCTTTCTTT
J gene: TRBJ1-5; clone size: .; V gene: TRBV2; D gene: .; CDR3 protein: CASSEEGGPNQPQHF; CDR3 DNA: TGTGCCAGCAGTGAAGAGGGGGGTCCCAATCAGCCCCAGCATTTT
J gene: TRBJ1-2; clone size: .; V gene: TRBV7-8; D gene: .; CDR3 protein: CASSAGYGYTF; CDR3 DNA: TGTGCCAGCAGCGCTGGCTATGGCTACACCTTC
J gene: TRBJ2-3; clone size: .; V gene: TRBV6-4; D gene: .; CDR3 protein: CASSDGSTDTQYF; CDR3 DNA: TGTGCCAGCAGTGACGGGTCGACAGATACGCAGTATTTT
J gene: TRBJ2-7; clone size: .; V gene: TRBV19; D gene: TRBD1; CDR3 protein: CASKGDRGSYEQYF; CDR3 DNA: TGTGCCAGTAAAGGGGACAGGGGTTCCTACGAGCAGTACTTC
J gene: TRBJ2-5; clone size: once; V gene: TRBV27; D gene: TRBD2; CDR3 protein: CASSLLGGGETQYF; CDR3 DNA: TGTGCCAGCAGTTTATTGGGGGGGGGAGAGACCCAGTACTTC
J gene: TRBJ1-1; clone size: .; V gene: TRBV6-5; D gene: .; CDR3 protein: CASTNPQAREAFF; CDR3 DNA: TGTGCCAGCACCAACCCGCAGGCCCGAGAAGCTTTCTTT
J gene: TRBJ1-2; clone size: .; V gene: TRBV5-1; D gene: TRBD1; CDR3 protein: CASHWDRGNYGYTF; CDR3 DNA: TGCGCCAGCCACTGGGACAGGGGGAACTATGGCTACACCTTC
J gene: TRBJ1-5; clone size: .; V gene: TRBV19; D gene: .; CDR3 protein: CASKETGNQPQHF; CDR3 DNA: TGTGCCAGTAAGGAGACCGGGAATCAGCCCCAGCATTTT
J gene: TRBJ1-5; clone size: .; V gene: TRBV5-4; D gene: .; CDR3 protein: CASSLPNSNQPQHF; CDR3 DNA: TGTGCCAGCAGCTTACCGAATAGCAATCAGCCCCAGCATTTT
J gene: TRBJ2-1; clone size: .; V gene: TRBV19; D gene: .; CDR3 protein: CASSTLRSPEQFF; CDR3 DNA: TGTGCCAGTAGTACCCTCCGTAGCCCAGAGCAGTTCTTC
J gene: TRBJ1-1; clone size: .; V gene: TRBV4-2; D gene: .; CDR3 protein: CASSPLNRQFTEAFF; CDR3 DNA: TGTGCCAGCAGCCCTCTCAACCGACAGTTTACTGAAGCTTTCTTT
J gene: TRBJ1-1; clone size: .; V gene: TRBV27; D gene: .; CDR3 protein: CASSLGEGAEAFF; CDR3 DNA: TGTGCCAGCAGTTTGGGTGAAGGGGCTGAAGCTTTCTTT
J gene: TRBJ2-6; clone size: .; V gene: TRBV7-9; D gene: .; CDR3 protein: CASSLDPSVFSGANVLTF; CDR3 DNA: TGTGCCAGCAGCTTAGACCCCAGCGTATTCTCTGGGGCCAACGTCCTGACTTTC
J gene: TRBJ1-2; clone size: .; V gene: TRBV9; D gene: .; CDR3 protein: CASSVGQANVGGYTF; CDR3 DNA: TGTGCCAGCAGCGTAGGACAGGCCAACGTTGGCGGCTACACCTTC
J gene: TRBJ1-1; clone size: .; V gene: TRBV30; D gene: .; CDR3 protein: CAWSVQLNTEAFF; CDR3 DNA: TGTGCCTGGAGTGTACAATTAAACACTGAAGCTTTCTTT
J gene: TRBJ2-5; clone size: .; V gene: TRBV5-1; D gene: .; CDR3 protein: CASREAGAIQETQYF; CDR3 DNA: TGCGCCAGCAGGGAGGCGGGGGCGATCCAAGAGACCCAGTACTTC